The entry below gives a single T cell receptor beta chain sequence along with its context. As yet, its antigen is unknown. Generated by immunoSEQ multiplex PCR, the TCRdb table keeps only in-frame clones and is missing some. The table has about 20,000 clones, more than 75% seen once; the top ten hold 9.4%. The sample belongs to a study of graft-versus-host responses after intestinal transplantation. Study overall: Uniformly, recipients were administered anti-thymocyte globulin induction with subsequent tacrolimus and steroids for around three years. General study points: Marrow from the recipient contained GvH clones, some of which had appeared first in ileum or blood. Early post-transplant HvG declines were associated with peak circulating GvH clone levels. The presence of high graft-versus-host to host-versus-graft clonal ratios in allografts characterized patients with graft-donor T cell macrochimerism.

The source of this sequence is a human patient who received an intestinal transplant, so some T cells may come from the graft donor. The sequencing here drew on PBMCs, taken approximately 230 days after intestinal transplant.

The DNA for the CDR3 is TGTGCCAGCAGTGAAAACGGGGGGAGCACCGGGGAGCTGTTTTTT. Translation: CASSENGGSTGELFF. The chain is built from TRBV6-4 and TRBJ2-2, with TRBD2 matching over 7 bases. The CDR3 spans 15 residues. Germline-derived CDR1 and CDR2 are MRHNA and SNTAGT. Trimming cost V 3 bases and J 4 bases; bases outside gene matches: 5.